Listed here are 21 T cell receptor beta chains from one sample, sequenced in a study of beta chain features in type 1 diabetes. The sequenced template was cDNA made from the entire isolated RNA. Profiled with immunoSEQ multiplex PCR; TCRdb holds only in-frame clones, not every one. The top ten hold around 0.7% of the sample, which has about 150,000 clones, about 8.7% seen once. The source material was central memory CD4+ T cells from blood. The receptors shown here come from a man between 18 and 29 years old in good health.

This clone was observed a handful of times. The V and J genes are TRBV7-2 and TRBJ2-2; a weak D match, TRBD1 (6 bases). Germline loops: CDR1 SGHTA, CDR2 FQGNSA. Trimming took off 5 bases at V and 0 bases at J, with 10 bases between the two ends. The CDR3 has 15 residues. This chain's CDR3 is CASSTGTSNTGELFF. CDR3 DNA sequence: TGTGCCAGCAGCACAGGGACATCGAACACCGGGGAGCTGTTTTTT.

This clone was seen more than once but under ten times. V gene TRBV29-1 combines with J gene TRBJ2-1; weak D call: TRBD2 (5 bases). From germline, CDR1 is SQVTM and CDR2 ANQGSEA. Trimming removed 5 bases from V and 0 bases from J, with 11 bases in between. The CDR3 has 14 amino acids. CDR3 nucleotide sequence: TGCAGCGTTTTAGGACTTAGCTCCTACAATGAGCAGTTCTTC. Amino acids: CSVLGLSSYNEQFF.

This clone appeared many times. In DNA form, the CDR3 reads TGCAGCGTTGAGGGCAACTATGGCTACACCTTC. Protein: CSVEGNYGYTF. The chain joins TRBV29-1 to TRBJ1-2; no reliable D call. Germline CDR1 and CDR2: SQVTM and ANQGSEA. CDR3 length: 11 residues. With 3 bases removed from V and 2 bases from J, the gap between germline ends came to 4 bases.

The chain is built from TRBV11-3 and TRBJ2-3; TRBD1 might be the D (5 bases). From germline, CDR1 is SGHNT and CDR2 YENEEA. With 0 bases removed from V and 4 bases from J, the gap between germline ends came to 8 bases. This CDR3 spans 14 amino acids. The CDR3 reads CASSLDRASDTQYF. The DNA for the CDR3 is TGTGCCAGCAGCTTAGACAGGGCCTCAGATACGCAGTATTTT.

This clone was seen a few times. The rearrangement uses TRBV7-6 and TRBJ2-3, with D tentatively TRBD2 (6 bases). V was cut by 0 bases and J by 0 bases, with 10 bases left in between. The CDR3 consists of 16 residues. From germline, CDR1 is SGHVS and CDR2 FNYEAQ. This chain's CDR3 is CASSLAQGLSTDTQYF. CDR3 bases: TGTGCCAGCAGCTTAGCTCAGGGACTTAGCACAGATACGCAGTATTTT.

Only a few counts were recorded for this clone. V usage is TRBV18 and J usage is TRBJ2-5; D is ambiguous. This CDR3 spans 14 amino acids. Trimming left V 0 bases short and J 5 bases short, with 10 bases between. Germline CDR1 reads KGHSH; CDR2 reads LQKENI. The DNA of the CDR3 is TGTGCCAGCTCACCACCCCTGGGCGACGAGACCCAGTACTTC. Encoded protein: CASSPPLGDETQYF.

The table lists this clone with a few counts. CDR3 in DNA: TGCGCCAGCAGCTTGGATCTAGCGACACAAGAGACCCAGTACTTC. Amino acids: CASSLDLATQETQYF. The chain employs TRBV5-1 and TRBJ2-5; a weak D match, TRBD2 (6 bases). The V end was cut by 0 bases, the J end by 2 bases, with 11 bases between. Germline V gene sequence: CDR1 SGHRS, CDR2 YFSETQ. This CDR3 has 15 amino acids.

The chain links TRBV5-6 to TRBJ1-2, with 7 bases lining up with TRBD1. The germline gives CDR1 SGHDT, CDR2 YYEEEE. Trimming removed 0 bases from V and 5 bases from J; junction bases left unmatched: 4. The CDR3 loop spans 14 amino acids. CDR3 region: CASSLADRAYGYTF. CDR3 sequence (DNA): TGTGCCAGCAGCTTGGCTGACAGGGCTTATGGCTACACCTTC.

This clone was counted a few times. The chain employs TRBV5-4 and TRBJ2-5, with TRBD1 matching over 8 bases. The CDR3 contains 15 residues. Germline V lookup: CDR1 SGHNT, CDR2 YYREEE (reference sequence). V was clipped by 2 bases and J by 5 bases; unmatched bases: 8. The CDR3 DNA sequence: TGTGCCAGCAGCTTAACAGGGGGAGGTGGGGAGACCCAGTACTTC. It translates to CASSLTGGGGETQYF.

This clone was observed a few times. CDR3 sequence reads: CASSPRLAGAYEQYF. The CDR3 nucleotides read TGTGCCAGCAGCCCCCGACTAGCGGGGGCTTACGAGCAGTACTTC. This sequence joins TRBV7-2 and TRBJ2-7, with 12 bases aligning to TRBD2. The CDR3 has 15 amino acids. Per the germline V gene, CDR1 is SGHTA and CDR2 is FQGNSA. V dropped 5 bases and J dropped 4; count of bases not matched to a gene: 6.

V usage is TRBV20-1 and J usage is TRBJ2-5; no firm D call. V was trimmed by 6 bases and J by 5 bases, leaving 7 bases between them. The germline V gene encodes CDR1 DFQATT and CDR2 SNEGSKA (reference sequence). This CDR3 comprises 10 residues. The CDR3 bases are TGCAGTGCCACGAGGGAGACCCAGTACTTC. Translated: CSATRETQYF.

This clone has more than one count but fewer than ten. V and J are TRBV4-2 and TRBJ1-3; D not certain. The CDR3 runs 16 residues. V lost 0 bases and J lost 3, with 12 bases in between. CDR1 LGHNA and CDR2 YNFKEQ come from the germline V gene. This CDR3 reads CASSQDRAAGGNTIYF. In nucleotides, the CDR3 is TGTGCCAGCAGCCAAGATCGGGCGGCGGGTGGAAACACCATATATTTT.

The chain is built from TRBV5-1 and TRBJ2-5, with a weak D call TRBD1 (5 bases). The length of the CDR3 is 13 residues. In germline, CDR1 is SGHRS, CDR2 YFSETQ. Trimming cost V 0 bases and J 5 bases, with 8 bases left between them. CDR3 in amino acids: CASSLEGWETQYF. CDR3 bases: TGCGCCAGCAGCTTGGAGGGGTGGGAGACCCAGTACTTC.

The table lists this clone with a few counts. The rearrangement links TRBV9 to TRBJ2-2, with D tentatively TRBD2 (6 bases). V was shortened by 2 bases and J by 6 bases, with 17 bases between the two germline ends. The V gene's germline CDR1 is SGDLS and CDR2 YYNGEE. The CDR3 is 16 amino acids. CDR3 region: CASSVTGGSRAGELFF. DNA of the CDR3: TGTGCCAGCAGCGTGACCGGAGGGAGCAGGGCCGGGGAGCTGTTTTTT.

This chain joins TRBV27 and TRBJ2-3, with TRBD2 identical over 9 bases. The length of the CDR3 is 16 residues. Per the germline V gene, CDR1 is MNHEY and CDR2 is SMNVEV (reference sequence). After removal of 6 bases from V and 2 bases from J, the junction contained 9 bases not matched to a gene. CDR3 sequence: CASRTASGEVTDTQYF. As DNA, the CDR3 is TGTGCCAGCAGGACCGCTAGCGGGGAGGTCACAGATACGCAGTATTTT.

This clone was detected only a few times. The chain recombines TRBV30 with TRBJ1-2, with D perhaps TRBD1 (6 bases). This CDR3 has 13 amino acids. Germline V gives CDR1 GTSNPN, CDR2 SVGIG (reference sequence). Trimming stripped 4 bases from V and 2 bases from J, with 11 bases between. Here the CDR3 DNA reads TGTGCCTGGACGAAGGGGGTAAACTATGGCTACACCTTC. The encoded protein is CAWTKGVNYGYTF.

The V and J genes are TRBV7-6 and TRBJ2-7, with a tentative D call TRBD2 (6 bases). Deletions cut 4 bases from V and 5 bases from J, with 21 bases between. The CDR3 has 16 amino acids. Looked up from germline, CDR1 is SGHVS and CDR2 is FNYEAQ. The CDR3 bases are TGTGCCAGCAGCTCCACACCGGGAGCGAGGCTCCACGAGCAGTACTTC. It is translated as CASSSTPGARLHEQYF.

Only a few counts were recorded for this clone. The chain carries TRBV19 and TRBJ1-4; the D is unclear. The CDR3 is 15 residues long. The V gene's germline CDR1 is LNHDA and CDR2 SQIVND (reference sequence). Trimming cost V 3 bases and J 0 bases, with 8 bases left between them. The CDR3 loop reads CASSISQATNEKLFF. The DNA for the CDR3 is TGTGCCAGTAGTATCAGCCAGGCAACTAATGAAAAACTGTTTTTT. Combining the CDR3 with reference TRBV19 and TRBJ1-4 gives the whole variable domain DGGITQSPKYLFRKEGQNVTLSCEQNLNHDAMYWYRQDPGQGLRLIYYSQIVNDFQKGDIAEGYSVSREKKESFPLTVTSAQKNPTAFYLCASSISQATNEKLFFGSGTQLSVL.

The rearrangement links TRBV6-5 to TRBJ2-7, with TRBD2 as a possible D gene (6 bases). This CDR3 comprises 13 residues. Germline V gene data show CDR1 as MNHEY and CDR2 as SVGAGI. Trimming left V 7 bases short and J 4 bases short, with 14 bases between. In nucleotides, the CDR3 is TGTGCCAGCACCCTGGCGGGGTTTTACGAGCAGTACTTC. Residues: CASTLAGFYEQYF.

The chain joins TRBV6-5 to TRBJ2-1, with TRBD2 matching over 12 bases. From germline, CDR1 is MNHEY and CDR2 SVGAGI. With V trimmed by 4 bases and J by 4 bases, 5 bases remained unmatched. This CDR3 has 16 amino acids. The CDR3 region is CASSSLAGGAYNEQFF. CDR3 nucleotides: TGTGCCAGCAGTTCACTAGCGGGGGGCGCTTACAATGAGCAGTTCTTC.

The chain links TRBV4-3 to TRBJ2-6, with TRBD1 matching 8 bases. CDR3 length: 19 amino acids. J was trimmed by 4 bases and V by 3 bases; bases with no gene match: 14. The germline V gene has CDR1 LGHNA and CDR2 YSLEER. The CDR3 sequence is CASSHDTTGGWSGANVLTF. For the CDR3, the DNA is TGCGCCAGCAGCCACGACACTACAGGGGGGTGGAGCGGGGCCAACGTCCTGACTTTC.